These T cell receptor beta chains were read from a single sample in a study of blood T cell repertoires in COVID-19. TCRdb keeps only in-frame clones here, not all; method: immunoSEQ multiplex PCR. The sample includes some 82,000 clones, around 81% seen only once; the top ten take around 40%. The sample comprised peripheral blood. The receptors come from an older man with acute or convalescent COVID-19. The CDR3 runs from the conserved cysteine through the conserved F or W. A D gene is named only where the DNA matches it firmly. Not all rows give a size; the values are once, few, many and, for expanded clones, a class.

clone_size d_call j_call v_call cdr3_aa cdr3_nt
. . TRBJ2-7 TRBV2 CASILFYEQYF TGTGCCAGCATACTATTCTACGAGCAGTACTTC
. . TRBJ1-3 TRBV5-5 CASSRWEGTIYF TGTGCCAGCAGCCGCTGGGAGGGCACCATATATTTT
. . TRBJ1-2 TRBV7-9 CASSPLRQAVSYTF TGTGCCAGCAGCCCCCTCCGGCAGGCCGTCAGCTACACCTTC
. . TRBJ1-6 TRBV5-1 CASSMDLGDSPLHF TGCGCCAGCAGCATGGATCTAGGAGATTCACCCCTCCACTTT
few TRBD1 TRBJ1-4 TRBV7-8 CASSLYPRDRKRVFF TGTGCCAGCAGCTTGTACCCCCGGGACAGAAAAAGAGTGTTTTTT
few . TRBJ2-1 TRBV6-4 CASSPSRAPPDEQFF TGTGCCAGCAGCCCCTCGAGGGCGCCTCCGGATGAGCAGTTCTTC
. . TRBJ1-2 TRBV24-1 CATSDARGYGYTF TGTGCCACCAGTGATGCCCGAGGCTATGGCTACACCTTC
few TRBD1 TRBJ2-3 TRBV7-2 CASSRDRGRGTDTQYF TGTGCCAGCAGCCGCGACAGGGGACGGGGCACAGATACGCAGTATTTT
. TRBD1 TRBJ1-2 TRBV6-5 CASSYGTGNYGYTF TGTGCCAGCAGTTACGGGACAGGGAACTATGGCTACACCTTC
once TRBD1 TRBJ1-5 TRBV6-1 CASSAGTVRSNQPQHF TGTGCCAGCAGTGCGGGGACAGTGAGAAGCAATCAGCCCCAGCATTTT
once . TRBJ2-1 TRBV27 CASSWDSDGYNEQFF TGTGCCAGCAGTTGGGACTCAGACGGCTACAATGAGCAGTTCTTC
. . TRBJ2-7 TRBV7-9 CASSLVQANEQYF TGTGCCAGCAGCTTAGTACAGGCCAACGAGCAGTACTTC
. . TRBJ1-1 TRBV19 CASRGGDSLNTEAFF TGTGCCAGTCGGGGAGGGGACTCTTTGAACACTGAAGCTTTCTTT
. . TRBJ2-6 TRBV14 CASSHRGPSSGANVLTF TGTGCCAGCAGCCACCGAGGGCCCAGCTCTGGGGCCAACGTCCTGACTTTC
. TRBD2 TRBJ2-1 TRBV9 CASSPPGTSTYNEQFF TGTGCCAGCAGCCCCCCCGGGACTAGCACCTACAATGAGCAGTTCTTC
. TRBD1 TRBJ1-4 TRBV9 CASRDRGIANEKLFF TGTGCCAGCCGGGACAGGGGAATCGCTAATGAAAAACTGTTTTTT
. . TRBJ1-1 TRBV6-1 CASSEAGGYTEAFF TGTGCCAGCAGTGAAGCAGGAGGGTACACTGAAGCTTTCTTT
. TRBD1 TRBJ2-7 TRBV11-1 CASSLGQGFTYEQYF TGTGCCAGCAGCCTCGGACAGGGATTTACCTACGAGCAGTACTTC
. . TRBJ1-1 TRBV2 CASSLVNFAFF TGTGCCAGCAGTCTAGTGAATTTCGCTTTCTTT
few . TRBJ1-1 TRBV30 CAWSVSARVTEAFF TGTGCCTGGAGTGTATCAGCCAGGGTTACTGAAGCTTTCTTT
. . TRBJ2-5 TRBV15 CATSRDFEETQYF TGTGCCACCAGCAGAGATTTCGAGGAGACCCAGTACTTC
. . TRBJ2-2 TRBV19 CASSQGRWANTGELFF TGTGCCAGTAGTCAGGGCCGCTGGGCGAACACCGGGGAGCTGTTTTTT
. TRBD1 TRBJ1-4 TRBV27 CASSSSRGEKLFF TGTGCCAGCAGTTCCTCCAGGGGGGAAAAACTGTTTTTT
. TRBD1 TRBJ1-6 TRBV2 CASSKQGPHSPLHF TGTGCCAGCAGCAAACAGGGGCCACATTCACCCCTCCACTTT